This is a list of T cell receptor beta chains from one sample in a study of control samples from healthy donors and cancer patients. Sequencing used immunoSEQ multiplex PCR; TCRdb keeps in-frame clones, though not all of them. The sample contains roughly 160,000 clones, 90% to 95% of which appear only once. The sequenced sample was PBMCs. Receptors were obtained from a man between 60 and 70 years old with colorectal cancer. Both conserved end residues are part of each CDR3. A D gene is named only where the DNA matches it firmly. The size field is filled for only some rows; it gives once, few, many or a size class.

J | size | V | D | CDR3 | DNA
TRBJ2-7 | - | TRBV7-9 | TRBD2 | CASSLGNSGALSYEQYF | TGTGCCAGCAGCTTAGGGAATAGCGGGGCTCTCTCCTACGAGCAGTACTTC
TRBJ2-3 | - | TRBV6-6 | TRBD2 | CASRGSGGDDTQYF | TGTGCCAGCAGGGGTAGCGGGGGGGATGATACGCAGTATTTT
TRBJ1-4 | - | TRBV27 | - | CASSSTPGEKLFF | TGTGCCAGCAGTTCAACCCCGGGGGAAAAACTGTTTTTT
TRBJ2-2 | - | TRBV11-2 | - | CASSLAGAGELFF | TGTGCCAGCAGCTTAGCGGGGGCCGGGGAGCTGTTTTTT
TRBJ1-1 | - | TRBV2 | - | CASSGGTLNTEAFF | TGTGCCAGCAGTGGGGGGACACTTAACACTGAAGCTTTCTTT
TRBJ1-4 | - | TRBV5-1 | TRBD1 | CASSLGGQGGLNEKLFF | TGCGCCAGCAGCTTGGGGGGACAGGGAGGCTTAAATGAAAAACTGTTTTTT
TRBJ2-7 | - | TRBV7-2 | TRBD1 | CASSHWGQGADEQYF | TGTGCCAGCAGCCATTGGGGACAGGGGGCTGATGAGCAGTACTTC
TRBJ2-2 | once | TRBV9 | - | CASTSRLAIITGELFF | TGTGCCAGCACCAGCAGGCTTGCGATTATCACCGGGGAGCTGTTTTTT
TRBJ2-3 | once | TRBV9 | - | CASSVGAGEDTQYF | TGTGCCAGCAGCGTAGGGGCAGGGGAGGATACGCAGTATTTT
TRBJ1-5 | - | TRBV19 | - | CASSIGGGRYDNQPQHF | TGTGCCAGTAGTATAGGGGGCGGGCGGTACGACAATCAGCCCCAGCATTTT
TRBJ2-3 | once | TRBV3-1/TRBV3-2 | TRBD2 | CASSPTSGGTDTQYF | TGTGCCAGCAGCCCCACTAGCGGCGGTACAGATACGCAGTATTTT
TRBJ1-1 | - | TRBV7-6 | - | CASSLRGVGELTEAFF | TGTGCCAGCAGCTTAAGGGGTGTTGGGGAACTGACTGAAGCTTTCTTT
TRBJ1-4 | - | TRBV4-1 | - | CASTKERGFATNEKLFF | TGCGCCAGCACCAAAGAGAGGGGTTTTGCAACTAATGAAAAACTGTTTTTT
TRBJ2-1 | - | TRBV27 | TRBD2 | CASRWGLAGATRKGEQFF | TGTGCCAGCAGGTGGGGACTAGCGGGGGCCACTAGAAAGGGCGAGCAGTTCTTC
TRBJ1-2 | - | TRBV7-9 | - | CASSSDYGYTF | TGTGCCAGCAGCTCCGATTATGGCTACACCTTC
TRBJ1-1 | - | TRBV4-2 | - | CASSQAPMGPNTEAFF | TGTGCCAGCAGCCAAGCCCCCATGGGCCCGAACACTGAAGCTTTCTTT
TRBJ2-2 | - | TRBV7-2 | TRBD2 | CASSSPSGGRNTGELFF | TGTGCCAGCAGCTCCCCTAGCGGGGGGCGGAACACCGGGGAGCTGTTTTTT
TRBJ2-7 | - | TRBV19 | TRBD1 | CASSRTGTDAYEQYF | TGTGCCAGTAGTAGGACCGGGACAGACGCCTACGAGCAGTACTTC
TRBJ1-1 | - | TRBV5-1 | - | CASSQGPGEGNTEAFF | TGCGCCAGCAGCCAAGGCCCGGGTGAAGGAAACACTGAAGCTTTCTTT
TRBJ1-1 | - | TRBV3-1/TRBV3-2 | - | CASSQTTENTEAFF | TGTGCCAGCAGCCAAACCACAGAGAACACTGAAGCTTTCTTT
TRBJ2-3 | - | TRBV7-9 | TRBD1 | CASSGGQGATDTQYF | TGTGCCAGCAGCGGAGGACAGGGGGCAACAGATACGCAGTATTTT
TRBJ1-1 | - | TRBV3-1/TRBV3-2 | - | CASTSGSTEAFF | TGTGCCAGCACCTCAGGGAGCACTGAAGCTTTCTTT
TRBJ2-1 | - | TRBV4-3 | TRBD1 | CASSQDLTLGQASLEEQFF | TGCGCCAGCAGCCAAGATCTTACCCTCGGACAGGCAAGCTTGGAGGAGCAGTTCTTC
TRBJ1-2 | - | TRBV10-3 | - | CAISPGQGRVGYTF | TGTGCCATCAGCCCCGGTCAGGGTAGGGTTGGCTACACCTTC
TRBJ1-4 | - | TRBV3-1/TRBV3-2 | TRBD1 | CASSQGAGTGVKLFF | TGTGCCAGCAGCCAAGGGGCCGGGACAGGGGTGAAACTGTTTTTT
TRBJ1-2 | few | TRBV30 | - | CASRSRGGGYTF | TGTGCCTCCCGATCAAGGGGAGGTGGCTACACCTTC
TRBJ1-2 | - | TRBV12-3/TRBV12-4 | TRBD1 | CASSQDRVGGYTF | TGTGCCAGCAGTCAGGACAGGGTAGGGGGCTACACCTTC
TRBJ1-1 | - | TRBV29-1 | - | CSVGGQLNTEAFF | TGCAGCGTGGGTGGACAGTTGAACACTGAAGCTTTCTTT
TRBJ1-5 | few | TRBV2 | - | CASSGGPQPQHF | TGTGCCAGCAGTGGAGGGCCACAGCCCCAGCATTTT
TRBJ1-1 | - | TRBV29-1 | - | CSVERGLNTEAFF | TGCAGCGTTGAACGGGGGCTGAACACTGAAGCTTTCTTT
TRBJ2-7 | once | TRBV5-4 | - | CASSLGQGRSSYEQYF | TGTGCCAGCAGCTTGGGTCAGGGGAGAAGCTCCTACGAGCAGTACTTC
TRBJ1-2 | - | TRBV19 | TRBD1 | CASSIDRGSPNYGYTF | TGTGCCAGTAGTATTGACAGGGGGTCACCTAACTATGGCTACACCTTC
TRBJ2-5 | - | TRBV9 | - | CASSVGGGYEETQYF | TGTGCCAGCAGCGTAGGAGGTGGTTATGAAGAGACCCAGTACTTC
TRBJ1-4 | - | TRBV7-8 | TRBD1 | CASSLQGAVVEKLFF | TGTGCCAGCAGCCTGCAGGGGGCGGTGGTTGAAAAACTGTTTTTT
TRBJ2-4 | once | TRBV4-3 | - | CASSQDLLGAKNIQYF | TGCGCCAGCAGCCAAGATCTTCTAGGGGCCAAAAACATTCAGTACTTC
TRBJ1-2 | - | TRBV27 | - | CASSPGASWSIYTF | TGTGCCAGCAGCCCAGGGGCTTCCTGGAGTATCTACACCTTC
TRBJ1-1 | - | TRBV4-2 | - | CASSPPGRGNTEAFF | TGTGCCAGCAGCCCACCGGGCAGGGGGAACACTGAAGCTTTCTTT
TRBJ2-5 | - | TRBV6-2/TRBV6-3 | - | CASSDSQETQYF | TGTGCCAGCAGCGACAGCCAAGAGACCCAGTACTTC
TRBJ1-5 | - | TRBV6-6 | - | CASIESDLNGNQPQHF | TGTGCCAGCATCGAATCGGACTTAAATGGCAATCAGCCCCAGCATTTT
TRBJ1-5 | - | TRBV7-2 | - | CASSGSNQPQHF | TGTGCCAGCAGCGGCAGCAATCAGCCCCAGCATTTT
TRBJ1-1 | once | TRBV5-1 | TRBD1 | CASSPEDRMNTEAFF | TGCGCCAGCAGCCCCGAGGACAGGATGAACACTGAAGCTTTCTTT
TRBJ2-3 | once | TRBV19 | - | CASSIVPVSTDTQYF | TGTGCCAGTAGTATAGTACCAGTTAGCACAGATACGCAGTATTTT
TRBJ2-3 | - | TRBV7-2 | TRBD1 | CASSWTGGPDTQYF | TGTGCCAGCAGCTGGACAGGGGGGCCAGATACGCAGTATTTT
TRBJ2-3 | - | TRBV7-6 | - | CASSAWSRDSTDTQYF | TGTGCCAGCAGCGCTTGGTCCCGGGACAGCACAGATACGCAGTATTTT
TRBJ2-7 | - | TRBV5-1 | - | CASSLGTVEQYF | TGCGCCAGCAGCTTGGGGACAGTCGAGCAGTACTTC
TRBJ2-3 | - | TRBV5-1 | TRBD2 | CASSPILAGGEFTDTQYF | TGCGCCAGCAGCCCGATACTAGCGGGGGGGGAGTTTACAGATACGCAGTATTTT
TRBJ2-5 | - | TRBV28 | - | CASTLGGTQTQYF | TGTGCCAGCACCCTCGGGGGCACGCAGACCCAGTACTTC
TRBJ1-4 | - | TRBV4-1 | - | CASSKLGTLGNEKLFF | TGCGCCAGCAGCAAGTTAGGGACCCTCGGTAATGAAAAACTGTTTTTT
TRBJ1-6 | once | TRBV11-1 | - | CASSLGAAPYNSPLHF | TGTGCCAGCAGCTTAGGGGCGGCGCCCTATAATTCACCCCTCCACTTT
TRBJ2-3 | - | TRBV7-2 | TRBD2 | CASSLGAGGPDTQYF | TGTGCCAGCAGCTTAGGAGCGGGGGGGCCAGATACGCAGTATTTT
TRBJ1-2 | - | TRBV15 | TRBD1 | CATSPGQGSEGYTF | TGTGCCACCAGTCCGGGACAGGGAAGTGAGGGCTACACCTTC
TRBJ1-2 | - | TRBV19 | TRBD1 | CASKGPQGAYGYTF | TGTGCCAGTAAGGGTCCACAGGGGGCCTATGGCTACACCTTC
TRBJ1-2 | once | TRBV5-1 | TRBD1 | CASSWGQDDGYTF | TGCGCCAGCAGCTGGGGACAGGACGATGGCTACACCTTC
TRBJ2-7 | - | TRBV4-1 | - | CASSSYSQIQGFRYEQYF | TGCGCCAGCAGCTCCTATAGCCAGATACAGGGATTTAGGTACGAGCAGTACTTC
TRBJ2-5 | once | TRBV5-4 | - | CASSPGWKETQYF | TGTGCCAGCAGCCCCGGTTGGAAGGAGACCCAGTACTTC
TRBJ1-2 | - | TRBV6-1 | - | CASSEDREDYGYTF | TGTGCCAGCAGTGAAGACAGGGAGGACTATGGCTACACCTTC
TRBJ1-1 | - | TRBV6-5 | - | CASRQQLANTEAFF | TGTGCCAGCAGGCAACAACTCGCGAACACTGAAGCTTTCTTT